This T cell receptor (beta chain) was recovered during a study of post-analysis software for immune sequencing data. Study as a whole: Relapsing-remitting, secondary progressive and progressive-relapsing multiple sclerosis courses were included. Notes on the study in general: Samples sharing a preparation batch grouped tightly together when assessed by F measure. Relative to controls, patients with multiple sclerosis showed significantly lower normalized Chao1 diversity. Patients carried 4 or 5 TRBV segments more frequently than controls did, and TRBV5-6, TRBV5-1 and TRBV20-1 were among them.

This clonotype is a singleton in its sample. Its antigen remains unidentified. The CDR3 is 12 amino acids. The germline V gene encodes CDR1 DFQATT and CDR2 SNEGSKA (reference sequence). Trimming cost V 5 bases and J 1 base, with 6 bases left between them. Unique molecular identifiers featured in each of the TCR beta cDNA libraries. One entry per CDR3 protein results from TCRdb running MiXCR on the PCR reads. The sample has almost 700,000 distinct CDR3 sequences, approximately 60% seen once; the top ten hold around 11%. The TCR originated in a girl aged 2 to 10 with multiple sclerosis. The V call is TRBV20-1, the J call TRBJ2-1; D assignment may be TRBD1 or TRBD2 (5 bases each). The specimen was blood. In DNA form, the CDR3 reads TGCAGTGCTGGGGGTTCCTACAATGAGCAGTTCTTC. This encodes CSAGGSYNEQFF.